These T cell receptor beta chains were read from a single sample in a study of metastatic and nonmetastatic thyroid tumors. TCRdb reanalyzed the PCR reads with MiXCR. The data show tens of thousands of clones, roughly 10% seen once. The specimen sequenced was blood. The source is a female donor with papillary thyroid cancer or a benign thyroid nodule (not recorded which). Some clones in this sample may be carry-over from other donors' samples. CDR3s include the opening cysteine and the closing phenylalanine or tryptophan. D genes are given only for firm matches. A row's size may be missing; if present it is once, few, many or a size class.

many,TRBJ2-5,TRBV7-2,13,TRBD2,CASSGLARETQYF
many,TRBJ1-5,TRBV2,14,-,CASSEPGQNQPQHF
many,TRBJ2-1,TRBV5-1,15,-,CASSLAGEMYNEQFF
many,TRBJ1-1,TRBV2,16,TRBD1,CASSERQGMAYTEAFF
many,TRBJ1-1,TRBV28,10,TRBD1,CASTDREAFF
-,TRBJ2-1,TRBV2,13,TRBD1,CARRQGCVNEQFF
many,TRBJ1-1,TRBV15,15,-,CATSRDEGMNTEAFF
many,TRBJ2-1,TRBV6-2/TRBV6-3,16,TRBD2,CASSYVAGGSLDEQFF
many,TRBJ1-1,TRBV28,13,TRBD1,CASSRTGSTEAFF
-,TRBJ2-2,TRBV6-5,17,TRBD2,CASSYSTVLAGTCELFF
few,TRBJ2-3,TRBV6-5,16,TRBD2,CASSYTAGVSTDTQYF
many,TRBJ1-2,TRBV19,13,-,CASNPGTIYGYTF
many,TRBJ2-3,TRBV20-1,16,-,CSARPHRLGLTDTQYF
many,TRBJ1-2,TRBV5-1,13,-,CASSLSQNYGYTF
many,TRBJ2-7,TRBV7-9,13,TRBD1,CASSYGTVYGQYF
many,TRBJ2-1,TRBV20-1,15,-,CSAGGSGSSYNEQFF